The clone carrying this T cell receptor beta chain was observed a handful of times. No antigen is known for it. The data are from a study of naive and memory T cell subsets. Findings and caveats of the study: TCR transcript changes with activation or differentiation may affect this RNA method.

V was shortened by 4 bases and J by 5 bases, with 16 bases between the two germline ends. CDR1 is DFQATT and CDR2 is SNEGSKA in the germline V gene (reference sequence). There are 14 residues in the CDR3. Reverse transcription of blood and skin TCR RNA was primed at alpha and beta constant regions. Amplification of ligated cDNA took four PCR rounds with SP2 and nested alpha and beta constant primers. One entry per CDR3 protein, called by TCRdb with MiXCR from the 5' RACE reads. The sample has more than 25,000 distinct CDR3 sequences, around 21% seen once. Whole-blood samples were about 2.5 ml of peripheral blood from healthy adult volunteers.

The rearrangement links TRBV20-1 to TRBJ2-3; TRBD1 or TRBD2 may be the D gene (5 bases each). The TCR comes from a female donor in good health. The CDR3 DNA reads TGCAGTGCTAAAAGGGGAGCCTCGGGAGATACGCAGTATTTT. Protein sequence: CSAKRGASGDTQYF.